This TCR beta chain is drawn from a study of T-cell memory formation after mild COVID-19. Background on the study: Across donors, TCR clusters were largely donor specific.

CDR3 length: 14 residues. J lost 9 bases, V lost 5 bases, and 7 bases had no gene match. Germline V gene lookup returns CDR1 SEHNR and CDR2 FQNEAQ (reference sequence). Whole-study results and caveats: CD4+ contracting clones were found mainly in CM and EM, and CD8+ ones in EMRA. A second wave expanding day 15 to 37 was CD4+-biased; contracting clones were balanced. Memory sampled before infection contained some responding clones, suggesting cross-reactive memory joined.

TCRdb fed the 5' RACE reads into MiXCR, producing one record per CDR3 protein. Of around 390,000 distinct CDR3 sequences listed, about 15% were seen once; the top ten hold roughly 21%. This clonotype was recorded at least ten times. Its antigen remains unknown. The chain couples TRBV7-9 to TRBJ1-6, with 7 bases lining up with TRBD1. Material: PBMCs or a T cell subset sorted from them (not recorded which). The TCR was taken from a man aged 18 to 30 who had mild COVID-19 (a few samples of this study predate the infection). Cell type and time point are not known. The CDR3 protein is CASSAGTDSSPLHF. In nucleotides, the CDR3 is TGTGCCAGCAGCGCGGGGACAGATAGTTCACCCCTCCACTTT. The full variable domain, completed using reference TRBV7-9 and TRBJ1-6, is DTGVSQNPRHKITKRGQNVTFRCDPISEHNRLYWYRQTLGQGPEFLTYFQNEAQLEKSRLLSDRFSAERPKGSFSTLEIQRTEQGDSAMYLCASSAGTDSSPLHFGNGTRLTVT.